One sample yielded the 5 T cell receptor beta chains listed below, sequenced in a study of response to subunit inactivated influenza vaccine. TCRdb itself ran the RT-PCR reads through MiXCR, one entry per CDR3 protein. The sample lists 500,000 to 600,000 distinct CDR3 sequences, 13% to 15% seen once, with roughly 11% in the top ten. The material sequenced was PBMCs from blood, taken roughly 12 days after vaccination. The receptors shown here come from a man aged 45-65 years who received an inactivated influenza vaccine.

In its sample, this clonotype was seen many times. The chain recombines TRBV6-5 with TRBJ2-1; D gene uncertain. The V and J ends lost 1 base and 4 bases respectively, with 8 bases between them. This CDR3 contains 14 residues. Germline CDR1 MNHEY, CDR2 SVGAGI. The CDR3: CASSYYGPYNEQFF. The CDR3 nucleotides are TGTGCCAGCAGTTACTACGGGCCTTACAATGAGCAGTTCTTC.

The chain recombines TRBV5-1 with TRBJ1-1; D may be TRBD1 (6 bases). The CDR3 length is 13 residues. CDR1 and CDR2 (germline): SGHRS, YFSETQ. Trimming took 5 bases from V and 6 from J, leaving 14 bases between them. The CDR3 here is CASSYGQMAEAFF. CDR3 nucleotides: TGCGCCAGCAGTTACGGACAGATGGCTGAAGCTTTCTTT.

This clonotype was found a few times. The chain couples TRBV20-1 to TRBJ2-7; TRBD2 is a possible D gene (6 bases). Germline values: CDR1 DFQATT, CDR2 SNEGSKA (reference sequence). The CDR3 has 13 amino acids. The V gene lost 5 bases and the J gene lost 4 bases, with 15 bases spanning the gap. CDR3 in amino acids: CSAAGGARYEQYF. The CDR3 DNA reads TGCAGTGCTGCGGGCGGGGCGCGGTACGAGCAGTACTTC.

This clonotype was observed at least ten times. This chain connects TRBV12-3 or TRBV12-4 to TRBJ1-2; TRBD1 aligns across 9 bases. CDR3 size: 17 residues. The trim removed 3 bases at V and 0 bases at J, leaving 8 bases unmatched. The CDR3 bases are TGTGCCAGCAGTTTCCATGGACAGGGGCACTCTAACTATGGCTACACCTTC. The encoded protein is CASSFHGQGHSNYGYTF.

This chain connects TRBV5-1 to TRBJ1-2, with TRBD1 identical over 8 bases. CDR1 and CDR2 (germline): SGHRS, YFSETQ. The CDR3 is 15 amino acids. With V trimmed by 1 base and J by 2 bases, 4 bases remained unmatched. DNA of the CDR3: TGCGCCAGCAGCTTGACAGGGGGGAAGAACTATGGCTACACCTTC. It specifies CASSLTGGKNYGYTF.